A single sample is the source of the 18 T cell receptor beta chains below, sequenced in a study of T cell repertoires in cytomegalovirus infection. TCRdb reprocessed the reads via MiXCR and lists one record per CDR3 protein. The sample lists around 550,000 distinct CDR3 sequences; approximately 25% were seen once. Input material: PBMCs. The source is a human donor in good health (CMV status not recorded). Some clones in this sample may be carry-over from other donors' samples.

There are many counts of this clonotype. The genes are TRBV7-9 and TRBJ2-3; 7 bases are shared with TRBD1. This CDR3 contains 14 residues. Germline V gene lookup returns CDR1 SEHNR and CDR2 FQNEAQ (reference sequence). V trimming: 5 bases; J trimming: 4 bases; junction bases outside the gene matches: 6. CDR3 nucleotide sequence: TGTGCCAGCAGCCCAGGACAGGCGGCAGATACGCAGTATTTT. This gives the protein CASSPGQAADTQYF.

The V call is TRBV12-3 or TRBV12-4, the J call TRBJ1-2; 8 bases line up with TRBD1. The junction had 7 bases not matched to a gene; V was cut back by 5 bases and J by 2 bases. CDR3 length: 15 amino acids. CDR3 sequence reads: CASSPRQGLNYGYTF. CDR3 nucleotide sequence: TGTGCCAGCAGTCCCAGACAGGGGTTGAACTATGGCTACACCTTC.

The CDR3 spells CSARDVRGSSYEQYF. CDR3 DNA: TGCAGTGCTAGAGATGTTCGCGGGAGCTCCTACGAGCAGTACTTC. This chain links TRBV20-1 with TRBJ2-7; 7 bases are a match to TRBD2. V was pared by 0 bases and J by 0 bases, with 5 bases of the junction left unmatched. The CDR3 extends over 15 amino acids. The germline gives CDR1 DFQATT, CDR2 SNEGSKA (reference sequence).

The V and J genes are TRBV24-1 and TRBJ1-5, with D unclear. V was clipped by 4 bases and J by 1 base, with 10 bases between them. Germline V CDR1 and CDR2: KGHDR, SFDVKD. The CDR3 length is 15 residues. CDR3 amino acids: CATSERGGSNQPQHF. Here the CDR3 DNA reads TGTGCCACCAGTGAGCGGGGAGGGAGCAATCAGCCCCAGCATTTT.

This clonotype was seen only a few times. The V and J genes are TRBV6-1 and TRBJ1-2; 11 bases align to TRBD1. Germline CDR1 MNHNS, CDR2 SASEGT. The ends lost 5 bases at V and 2 bases at J; junction bases unmatched: 7. This CDR3 has 16 residues. The CDR3 loop reads CASSSDRGRLNYGYTF. The DNA of the CDR3 is TGTGCCAGCAGTTCGGACAGGGGGCGACTCAACTATGGCTACACCTTC.

This clonotype was detected ten times or more. The genes are TRBV7-2 and TRBJ1-4; possibly TRBD1 for D (6 bases). Trimming removed 3 bases at V and 5 bases at J, with 10 bases between. The germline gives CDR1 SGHTA, CDR2 FQGNSA. The CDR3 spans 14 residues. The CDR3 region has the DNA TGTGCCAGCAGCTTGGGGGGGGCCAATGAAAAACTGTTTTTT. Its protein product is CASSLGGANEKLFF.

This clonotype was counted many times. This sequence joins TRBV6-6 and TRBJ1-5, with D unclear. The CDR3 contains 13 residues. The V and J ends lost 4 bases and 2 bases respectively, with 6 bases between them. CDR1 MNHNY and CDR2 SVGAGI come from the germline V gene (reference sequence). CDR3 nucleotide sequence: TGTGCCAGCAGTTCTGGGGGCAATCAGCCCCAGCATTTT. Residues: CASSSGGNQPQHF.

This clonotype was recorded a few times. V is TRBV7-2 and J is TRBJ1-6, with unresolved D. Trimming removed 5 bases at V and 8 bases at J, with 13 bases between. The CDR3 runs to 14 residues. Germline V gives CDR1 SGHTA, CDR2 FQGNSA. Here the CDR3 DNA reads TGTGCCAGCAGCCGGAGGACTGGGGATTCACCCCTCCACTTT. Its protein is CASSRRTGDSPLHF. The full variable domain, in which reference TRBV7-2 and TRBJ1-6 provide the parts outside the CDR3, is GAGVSQSPSNKVTEKGKDVELRCDPISGHTALYWYRQSLGQGLEFLIYFQGNSAPDKSGLPSDRFSAERTGGSVSTLTIQRTQQEDSAVYLCASSRRTGDSPLHFGNGTRLTVT.

The gene calls are TRBV6-2 or TRBV6-3 and TRBJ2-1; TRBD2 agrees at 7 bases. The CDR3 contains 15 residues. Germline V CDR1 and CDR2: MNHEY, SVGEGT. V lost 5 bases to trimming and J lost 8 bases; unmatched junction nucleotides: 12. CDR3 amino acids: CASSAQREGQDEQFF. CDR3 coding DNA: TGTGCCAGCAGTGCACAGAGGGAGGGCCAAGATGAGCAGTTCTTC.

The chain has TRBV4-3 and TRBJ1-4; no definite D call. This CDR3 is built from 18 residues. Germline V gene lookup returns CDR1 LGHNA and CDR2 YSLEER. Trimming removed 1 base at V and 0 bases at J, with 15 bases between. The CDR3: CASSQVVLSGATNEKLFF. The CDR3 bases are TGCGCCAGCAGCCAAGTGGTTCTATCAGGAGCAACTAATGAAAAACTGTTTTTT.

In its sample, this clonotype was seen a few times. The chain has TRBV20-1 and TRBJ1-6, with D uncertain. This CDR3 is 16 amino acids long. CDR1 is DFQATT, CDR2 SNEGSKA, per germline (reference sequence). V was shortened by 2 bases and J by 0 bases, with 11 bases between the two germline ends. CDR3 loop: CSARSPASSYNSPLHF. DNA for the CDR3: TGCAGTGCTAGATCCCCCGCTAGCTCCTATAATTCACCCCTCCACTTT.

This clonotype was recorded a few times. CDR3 coding DNA: TGTGCCAGCTCACCACGGTCTAGCCCAGACAATGAGCAGTTCTTC. Its translation is CASSPRSSPDNEQFF. This chain uses TRBV18 with TRBJ2-1; D perhaps matches TRBD2 (5 bases). Germline assignment: CDR1 KGHSH and CDR2 LQKENI. V lost 1 base and J lost 5, with 12 bases in between. This CDR3 contains 15 residues. Looking up the rest from reference TRBV18 and TRBJ2-1 gives the full variable domain: NAGVMQNPRHLVRRRGQEARLRCSPMKGHSHVYWYRQLPEEGLKFMVYLQKENIIDESGMPKERFSAEFPKEGPSILRIQQVVRGDSAAYFCASSPRSSPDNEQFFGPGTRLTVL.

This rearrangement joins TRBV6-2 or TRBV6-3 to TRBJ2-7; 8 positions agree with TRBD1. The ends lost 4 bases at V and 4 bases at J; junction bases unmatched: 6. CDR1 and CDR2 (germline): MNHEY, SVGEGT. This CDR3 is built from 14 residues. Here the CDR3 reads CASSSSRDRYEQYF. The CDR3 DNA follows: TGTGCCAGCAGTTCAAGCCGGGACAGGTACGAGCAGTACTTC.

The chain employs TRBV7-6 and TRBJ2-1, with D uncertain. V shed 0 bases and J shed 8 bases, with 11 bases lying between them. This CDR3 is 14 amino acids long. Germline V gene lookup returns CDR1 SGHVS and CDR2 FNYEAQ. The CDR3 reads CASSLAYLDDEQFF. The CDR3 region has the DNA TGTGCCAGCAGCTTAGCTTACCTTGACGATGAGCAGTTCTTC.

The V call is TRBV12-3 or TRBV12-4, the J call TRBJ2-1; D tentatively fits TRBD1 or TRBD2 (5 bases each). The V gene lost 7 bases and the J gene lost 9 bases, with 19 bases spanning the gap. The CDR3 is 14 amino acids. The DNA for the CDR3 is TGTGCCAGCACCCCCGACCGGGGCAGTACTGAGCAGTTCTTC. Its translation: CASTPDRGSTEQFF.

The chain recombines TRBV19 with TRBJ1-5; no definite D call. The V end was cut by 5 bases, the J end by 0 bases, with 8 bases between. CDR1 is LNHDA, CDR2 SQIVND, per germline (reference sequence). CDR3 size: 14 residues. The CDR3 protein is CASSVDLSNQPQHF. In DNA form, the CDR3 reads TGTGCCAGTAGTGTCGACCTTAGCAATCAGCCCCAGCATTTT.

DNA for the CDR3: TGTGCCAGCAGCTTTGCACAGACGTCCGGGGAGCTGTTTTTT. This sequence encodes CASSFAQTSGELFF. The rearrangement uses TRBV7-3 and TRBJ2-2; D call uncertain. The CDR3 has 14 residues. Germline-derived CDR1 and CDR2 are SGHTA and FQGTGA. V was trimmed by 3 bases and J by 6 bases, leaving 11 bases between them.

Comments on this clonotype: A read error may account for a junction end that differs from germline. This chain joins TRBV6-5 and TRBJ2-3, with 8 bases that match TRBD1. The CDR3 consists of 15 residues. Germline V gene data show CDR1 as MNHEY and CDR2 as SVGAGI. DNA for the CDR3: TGTACCAGCAGTCGTACAGGGGGGATAACAGATACGCAGTATTTT. It encodes CTSSRTGGITDTQYF.